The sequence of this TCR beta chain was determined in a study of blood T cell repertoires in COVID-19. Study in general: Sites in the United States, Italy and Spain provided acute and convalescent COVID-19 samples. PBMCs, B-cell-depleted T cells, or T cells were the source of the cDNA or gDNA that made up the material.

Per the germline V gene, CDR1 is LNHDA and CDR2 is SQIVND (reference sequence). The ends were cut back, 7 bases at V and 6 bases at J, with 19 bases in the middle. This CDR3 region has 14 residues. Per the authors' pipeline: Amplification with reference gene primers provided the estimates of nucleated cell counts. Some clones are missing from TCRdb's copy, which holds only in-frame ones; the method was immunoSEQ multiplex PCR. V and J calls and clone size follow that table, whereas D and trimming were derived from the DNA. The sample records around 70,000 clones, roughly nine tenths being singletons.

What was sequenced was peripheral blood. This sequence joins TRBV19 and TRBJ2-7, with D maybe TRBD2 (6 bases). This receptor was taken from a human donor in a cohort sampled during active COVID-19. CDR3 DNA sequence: TGTGCCAGTACCTCCTTCCGGGACTCCCGCGAGCAGTACTTC. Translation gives CASTSFRDSREQYF.